Presented here are 20 T cell receptor beta chains from one specimen sequenced in a study of T-cell reconstitution after alpha-beta-depleted transplantation in children. During its preparation, the TCRbeta library received unique molecular identifiers. Using its own MiXCR run on the PCR reads, TCRdb lists one record per CDR3 protein. The table records under 750,000 distinct CDR3 sequences, 20% to 25% of them present only once. Sequencing was performed on PBMCs, mostly from graft donor cells, taken 360 days after TCRalphabeta/CD19-depleted stem cell transplant. These receptors were taken from a boy less than two years old who had a stem cell transplant for acute myeloid leukemia, so the T cells may come from the graft donor.

This clonotype was seen at least ten times. This sequence joins TRBV29-1 and TRBJ1-2, with D maybe TRBD1 (5 bases). CDR1 SQVTM and CDR2 ANQGSEA come from the germline V gene. CDR3 length equals 16 residues. Trimming took 3 bases from V and 4 from J, leaving 21 bases between them. The CDR3 sequence is CSVEPPTGAPGYGYTF. In nucleotides, the CDR3 is TGCAGCGTTGAGCCTCCTACAGGTGCCCCAGGCTATGGCTACACCTTC.

The chain combines TRBV27 with TRBJ1-1; D unresolved. CDR1 and CDR2 (germline): MNHEY, SMNVEV (reference sequence). This CDR3 is built from 13 residues. V was trimmed by 4 bases and J by 3 bases, leaving 9 bases between them. In DNA form, the CDR3 reads TGTGCCAGCAGTTCATCGACATACACTGAAGCTTTCTTT. It encodes CASSSSTYTEAFF.

This chain links TRBV6-5 with TRBJ1-1, with no clear D. The CDR3 has 13 residues. Germline V lookup: CDR1 MNHEY, CDR2 SVGAGI. The ends were cut back, 2 bases at V and 4 bases at J, with 8 bases in the middle. The CDR3 region is CASSYEGGTEAFF. The DNA of the CDR3 is TGTGCCAGCAGTTACGAGGGAGGCACTGAAGCTTTCTTT.

J is TRBJ2-2 and V is TRBV4-3, with TRBD2 as a possible D gene (6 bases). With 3 bases removed from V and 3 bases from J, the gap between germline ends came to 11 bases. Germline V gene sequence: CDR1 LGHNA, CDR2 YSLEER. There are 15 residues in the CDR3. As DNA, the CDR3 is TGCGCCAGCAGCCAGCAGGACTACGACACCGGGGAGCTGTTTTTT. Amino acids: CASSQQDYDTGELFF.

This clonotype turned up a few times. The rearrangement uses TRBV29-1 and TRBJ1-1, with D tentatively TRBD1 (6 bases). There are 13 residues in the CDR3. Germline V gene data show CDR1 as SQVTM and CDR2 as ANQGSEA. Trimming took 5 bases from V and 4 from J, leaving 14 bases between them. This CDR3 is CSVLTGLSTEAFF. CDR3 DNA: TGCAGCGTTCTAACAGGGCTGTCCACTGAAGCTTTCTTT.

V gene TRBV20-1 combines with J gene TRBJ2-1; TRBD2 agrees at 8 bases. This CDR3 is 14 amino acids long. J gave up 5 bases and V 1 base, and 4 bases lay outside the gene matches. Germline-derived CDR1 and CDR2 are DFQATT and SNEGSKA (reference sequence). This CDR3 is CSARGRTSNNEQFF. In nucleotides, the CDR3 is TGCAGTGCTAGAGGCCGGACTAGCAACAATGAGCAGTTCTTC.

This clonotype turned up a few times. The chain uses TRBV6-6 and TRBJ2-2, with a weak D call TRBD1 (5 bases). V was trimmed by 8 bases and J by 7 bases, leaving 11 bases between them. This CDR3 region has 12 residues. Germline V gene lookup returns CDR1 MNHNY and CDR2 SVGAGI (reference sequence). In DNA form, the CDR3 reads TGTGCCAGCCGACAGTCGGGCGGGGAGCTGTTTTTT. This encodes CASRQSGGELFF.

The rearrangement links TRBV10-3 to TRBJ2-1; 9 bases line up with TRBD2. The trim removed 8 bases at V and 3 bases at J, leaving 5 bases unmatched. CDR1 is ENHRY, CDR2 SYGVKD, per germline. The CDR3 extends over 14 amino acids. DNA for the CDR3: TGTGCCATCTCGGATAGCGGGGGCTACAATGAGCAGTTCTTC. It is translated as CAISDSGGYNEQFF.

This clonotype occurred a few times. The chain is built from TRBV6-1 and TRBJ2-1, with D possibly TRBD1 on 5 matching bases. The CDR3 contains 14 residues. The ends were cut back, 6 bases at V and 4 bases at J, with 13 bases in the middle. The germline CDR1 and CDR2 sequences are MNHNS and SASEGT. CDR3 DNA sequence: TGTGCCAGCAGGGTCACAGGCCCTTACAATGAGCAGTTCTTC. Residues: CASRVTGPYNEQFF.

DNA of the CDR3: TGTGCCACAACCCGGGCTAGCGTCACCGGGGAGCTGTTTTTT. It is translated as CATTRASVTGELFF. J is TRBJ2-2 and V is TRBV28; possible D gene TRBD2, 6 bases. CDR1 is MDHEN and CDR2 is SYDVKM in the germline V gene. The CDR3 is made up of 14 amino acids. V was pared by 10 bases and J by 4 bases, with 16 bases between.

This clonotype was counted only a few times. This chain links TRBV4-3 with TRBJ2-6; D remains ambiguous. The CDR3 is 16 amino acids. V lost 1 base and J lost 1, with 8 bases in between. Germline lookup yields CDR1 LGHNA and CDR2 YSLEER. Here the CDR3 reads CASSQVVGSGANVLTF. CDR3 sequence (DNA): TGCGCCAGCAGCCAAGTTGTAGGATCTGGGGCCAACGTCCTGACTTTC.

This chain connects TRBV20-1 to TRBJ2-2; D ambiguous. The CDR3 totals 14 residues. Germline assignment: CDR1 DFQATT and CDR2 SNEGSKA (reference sequence). V was shortened by 4 bases and J by 4 bases, with 13 bases between the two germline ends. CDR3 sequence: CSATKKMTTGELFF. The CDR3 region has the DNA TGCAGTGCTACCAAAAAGATGACCACCGGGGAGCTGTTTTTT.

There are many counts of this clonotype. The genes are TRBV19 and TRBJ2-5; D not certain. The CDR3 covers 15 residues. Germline V gene sequence: CDR1 LNHDA, CDR2 SQIVND (reference sequence). The V end was cut by 5 bases, the J end by 5 bases, with 18 bases between. The DNA of the CDR3 is TGTGCCAGTAGTCCCTTGGACGGCCTCTGGGAGACCCAGTACTTC. Its translation: CASSPLDGLWETQYF.

This clonotype was recorded many times. This chain connects TRBV4-3 to TRBJ2-7; D remains ambiguous. This CDR3 comprises 15 residues. Trimming shortened V by 0 bases and J by 1 base, and 10 bases separated the two germline ends. Germline values: CDR1 LGHNA, CDR2 YSLEER. The DNA of the CDR3 is TGCGCCAGCAGCCAAGACCTCCACGGGTCCTACGAGCAGTACTTC. It is translated as CASSQDLHGSYEQYF.

This clonotype has only a few counts. DNA of the CDR3: TGTGCCAGCAGCTTAGACAGGGAACGGTCGTACAATGAGCAGTTCTTC. Translated, it gives CASSLDRERSYNEQFF. The rearrangement joins TRBV7-2 to TRBJ2-1; possible D gene TRBD1, 6 bases. CDR1 is SGHTA, CDR2 FQGNSA, per germline. The ends were cut back, 1 base at V and 4 bases at J, with 14 bases in the middle. This CDR3 region has 16 residues.

The table lists this clonotype with a few counts. This sequence joins TRBV6-1 and TRBJ2-1, with TRBD2 matching over 7 bases. The CDR3 has 16 residues. Trimming removed 6 bases from V and 5 bases from J; junction bases left unmatched: 13. In germline, CDR1 is MNHNS, CDR2 SASEGT. CDR3 in DNA: TGTGCCAGCAGCCGCGGGGGTGGGGTAGAGAACAATGAGCAGTTCTTC. This codes for CASSRGGGVENNEQFF.

The J gene is TRBJ1-2, the V gene TRBV5-6; D possibly corresponds to TRBD1 (5 bases). CDR1 and CDR2 from the germline V gene are SGHDT and YYEEEE. The CDR3 extends over 16 amino acids. V was clipped by 1 base and J by 0 bases, with 13 bases between them. The CDR3 reads CASSLLTALTNYGYTF. The CDR3 nucleotides read TGTGCCAGCAGCTTGTTGACAGCCCTTACTAACTATGGCTACACCTTC.

This clonotype was observed a few times. J is TRBJ1-6 and V is TRBV20-1; 7 nucleotides agree with TRBD1. The CDR3 extends over 14 amino acids. Per germline, CDR1 DFQATT and CDR2 SNEGSKA (reference sequence). DNA of the CDR3: TGCAGCGTAGCCCCCGGGACAGCGAATTCACCCCTCCACTTT. This translates into CSVAPGTANSPLHF.

This clonotype was counted at least ten times. The V and J genes are TRBV29-1 and TRBJ1-1; D gene unclear. The CDR3 loop spans 13 amino acids. CDR1 is SQVTM, CDR2 ANQGSEA, per germline. V gave up 6 bases and J gave up 6 bases, with 17 bases separating them. CDR3 nucleotides: TGCAGCGTGTCCCAGGCTTCTTGGTCTGAAGCTTTCTTT. Its translation: CSVSQASWSEAFF.

A few counts support this clonotype. This sequence joins TRBV11-2 and TRBJ2-3; no clear D gene. Germline CDR1 SGHAT, CDR2 FQNNGV. The V end lost 5 bases, the J end lost 0 bases, and 12 bases lay between the germline ends. The CDR3 contains 15 residues. CDR3 nucleotide sequence: TGTGCCAGCAGCAGAACTACACTTAGCACAGATACGCAGTATTTT. It yields the protein CASSRTTLSTDTQYF.